One sample yielded the 9 T cell receptor beta chains listed below, sequenced in a study of human T cells and chemical hapten exposure. MiXCR, run by TCRdb on the RACE reads, gives a single entry per CDR3 protein. Here the sample spans 75,000 to 100,000 distinct CDR3 sequences, approximately 9.7% being singletons. Time point described: healthy volunteer bleed at 2 weeks. It was unfractionated whole blood from which total RNA was extracted. The sequenced sample was whole blood. These receptors originate from a female donor in good health. Some clones in this sample may be carry-over from other donors' samples.

The V call is TRBV30, the J call TRBJ2-3; 8 nucleotides line up with TRBD1. Germline V CDR1 and CDR2: GTSNPN, SVGIG (reference sequence). Trimming cost V 6 bases and J 3 bases; bases outside gene matches: 5. The CDR3 runs 13 residues. CDR3 protein: CACGTGVTDTQYF. The CDR3 nucleotides are TGTGCCTGCGGGACAGGCGTTACAGATACGCAGTATTTT.

This clonotype was recorded a few times. The chain carries TRBV6-1 and TRBJ2-5; no firm D call. Germline CDR1 and CDR2: MNHNS and SASEGT. Trimming stripped 10 bases from V and 2 bases from J, with 5 bases between. There are 10 residues in the CDR3. In DNA, the CDR3 is TGTGCCATCCTACAAGAGACCCAGTACTTC. Its protein product is CAILQETQYF.

This clonotype appeared a few times. The chain is built from TRBV20-1 and TRBJ1-6, with a possible D match to TRBD1 (5 bases). Germline-derived CDR1 and CDR2 are DFQATT and SNEGSKA (reference sequence). The length of the CDR3 is 13 residues. Between the trimmed V and J ends, which lost 0 bases and 10 bases, there was a span of 10 bases. Written as DNA, the CDR3 is TGCAGTGCTAGAGATGAGGGGCCCTCACCCCTCCACTTT. It encodes CSARDEGPSPLHF.

In nucleotides, the CDR3 is TGCAGCGTTGAAATAGGAGGAAGGACTGAAGCTTTCTTT. Translating it yields CSVEIGGRTEAFF. The chain employs TRBV29-1 and TRBJ1-1; D call uncertain. Germline lookup yields CDR1 SQVTM and CDR2 ANQGSEA. This CDR3 is 13 amino acids long. V lost 2 bases and J lost 5, with 12 bases in between.

This clonotype was picked up a small number of times. The chain couples TRBV15 to TRBJ1-1; maybe TRBD1 (5 bases). V was shortened by 4 bases and J by 1 base, with 16 bases between the two germline ends. CDR1 is LNHNV and CDR2 is YYDKDF in the germline V gene (reference sequence). This CDR3 is 16 amino acids long. The CDR3 reads CATSTYGGDGNTEAFF. For the CDR3, the DNA is TGTGCCACCAGCACCTACGGCGGGGACGGGAACACTGAAGCTTTCTTT.

CDR3 DNA: TGTGCCAGCAGTTACTCGAGCGGCTTCCAAGAGACCCAGTACTTC. This gives the protein CASSYSSGFQETQYF. V gene TRBV6-2 or TRBV6-3 combines with J gene TRBJ2-5; the D gene is possibly TRBD2 (5 bases). Germline V gene sequence: CDR1 MNHEY, CDR2 SVGEGT. Trimming removed 0 bases from V and 1 base from J, with 9 bases in between. This CDR3 contains 15 residues.

This clonotype came up a few times. The V gene is TRBV30, the J gene TRBJ2-1; no clear D. Trimming took off 0 bases at V and 1 base at J, with 7 bases between the two ends. CDR1 GTSNPN and CDR2 SVGIG come from the germline V gene (reference sequence). The CDR3 has 14 amino acids. CDR3 protein: CAWSVGGSYNEQFF. CDR3 nucleotides: TGTGCCTGGAGTGTGGGTGGTTCCTACAATGAGCAGTTCTTC.

This clonotype was picked up a small number of times. The V call is TRBV7-9, the J call TRBJ2-1; TRBD2 matches 11 bases. Germline assignment: CDR1 SEHNR and CDR2 FQNEAQ (reference sequence). The CDR3 contains 17 residues. V lost 5 bases and J lost 4; bases outside the gene matches: 10. In DNA form, the CDR3 reads TGTGCCAGCAGCGCCCCCGGGACTAGCGGCACATACAATGAGCAGTTCTTC. It specifies CASSAPGTSGTYNEQFF.

The chain is built from TRBV5-1 and TRBJ2-7, with D perhaps given as TRBD1 or TRBD2 (5 bases each). This CDR3 region has 15 residues. In germline, CDR1 is SGHRS, CDR2 YFSETQ. Trimming left V 5 bases short and J 5 bases short, with 20 bases between. CDR3: CASSTGAFTSHEQYF. As DNA, the CDR3 is TGCGCCAGCAGTACCGGGGCGTTCACGAGTCACGAGCAGTACTTC.